Following are 20 T cell receptor beta chains from one sample sequenced in a study of blood T cell repertoires in COVID-19. Using immunoSEQ multiplex PCR, the repertoire was profiled, and TCRdb retains in-frame clones only, with some absent. Among 300,000 to 500,000 clones, roughly 90% were seen once, and the ten largest hold over 0.9%. Sequenced sample: PBMCs or T cells enriched from blood (not recorded which). The receptors stem from a woman aged 30 to 39 with acute COVID-19.

The CDR3 protein is CASSSFFRGVETQYF. DNA of the CDR3: TGTGCCAGCAGCTCCTTCTTCAGGGGAGTGGAGACCCAGTACTTC. The rearrangement joins TRBV5-6 to TRBJ2-5; a possible D gene is TRBD1 (6 bases). Germline V gene sequence: CDR1 SGHDT, CDR2 YYEEEE. The ends were cut back, 3 bases at V and 5 bases at J, with 17 bases in the middle. The CDR3 spans 15 residues.

The V gene is TRBV24-1, the J gene TRBJ1-1; D remains unclear. Per germline, CDR1 KGHDR and CDR2 SFDVKD. Trimming pared 9 bases from V and 1 base from J, leaving 11 bases between. The CDR3 runs 13 residues. The CDR3 nucleotides read TGTGCCACCCGATCACTCTGGAACACTGAAGCTTTCTTT. Protein product: CATRSLWNTEAFF.

This chain connects TRBV7-6 to TRBJ2-3; possibly TRBD1 for D (5 bases). This CDR3 is built from 15 residues. The germline V and J ends were trimmed by 5 bases and 2 bases, with 14 bases remaining between them. Per the germline V gene, CDR1 is SGHVS and CDR2 is FNYEAQ. CDR3 sequence: CASSSQGPNTDTQYF. The CDR3 bases are TGTGCCAGCAGCAGTCAGGGCCCTAACACAGATACGCAGTATTTT.

V usage is TRBV9 and J usage is TRBJ2-1; D is possibly TRBD1 (6 bases). This CDR3 spans 17 amino acids. V was trimmed by 4 bases and J by 7 bases, leaving 24 bases between them. The V gene's germline CDR1 is SGDLS and CDR2 YYNGEE. DNA of the CDR3: TGTGCCAGCAGCCCCAGGGCAGGGGCCACCCAGTGGAATGAGCAGTTCTTC. Its protein product is CASSPRAGATQWNEQFF.

The rearrangement links TRBV30 to TRBJ1-2; D remains ambiguous. The V end was cut by 3 bases, the J end by 5 bases, with 13 bases between. The CDR3 is 13 amino acids. The V gene's germline CDR1 is GTSNPN and CDR2 SVGIG (reference sequence). The CDR3 bases are TGTGCCTGGAGCAGAGGTGCTGGGTATGGCTACACCTTC. It encodes CAWSRGAGYGYTF.

The V and J genes are TRBV6-5 and TRBJ2-3; 8 nucleotides line up with TRBD2. V was clipped by 0 bases and J by 1 base; unmatched bases: 0. This CDR3 has 15 amino acids. Germline V gene lookup returns CDR1 MNHEY and CDR2 SVGAGI. In DNA, the CDR3 is TGTGCCAGCAGTTACTCAGCGGGGGGCACAGATACGCAGTATTTT. This codes for CASSYSAGGTDTQYF.

J is TRBJ2-1 and V is TRBV6-1; tentative D call: TRBD2 (5 bases). This CDR3 is built from 14 residues. Germline CDR1 and CDR2: MNHNS and SASEGT. Trimming removed 1 base at V and 4 bases at J, with 8 bases between. CDR3 DNA: TGTGCCAGCAGTGAAGATGGACTGTACAATGAGCAGTTCTTC. Translating it yields CASSEDGLYNEQFF.

The rearrangement links TRBV7-2 to TRBJ1-1; 8 positions match TRBD1. CDR3 length: 14 amino acids. The J segment lost 4 bases and the V segment lost 1 base, leaving 2 bases of the junction unmatched. CDR1 is SGHTA and CDR2 is FQGNSA in the germline V gene. The CDR3 loop is CASSLDRGVTEAFF. The DNA for the CDR3 is TGTGCCAGCAGCTTAGACAGGGGGGTCACTGAAGCTTTCTTT.

The chain couples TRBV11-2 to TRBJ2-3, with D unclear. Germline CDR1 SGHAT, CDR2 FQNNGV. The length of the CDR3 is 16 residues. The ends were cut back, 1 base at V and 5 bases at J, with 16 bases in the middle. CDR3 sequence (DNA): TGTGCCAGCAGCTTAGTCGTTCTAACCGCCCAAGATACGCAGTATTTT. Its protein product is CASSLVVLTAQDTQYF.

V usage is TRBV9 and J usage is TRBJ2-7, with TRBD1 matching 7 bases. V shed 0 bases and J 4 bases; nucleotides not matched to a gene: 19. The CDR3 has 19 amino acids. Germline V gene lookup returns CDR1 SGDLS and CDR2 YYNGEE. CDR3 nucleotides: TGTGCCAGCAGCGTAGTAGTCCAGGGATCATATGTCAGGGGGTACGAGCAGTACTTC. It is translated as CASSVVVQGSYVRGYEQYF.

The J gene is TRBJ1-5, the V gene TRBV19, with 7 nucleotides matching TRBD1. The V gene's germline CDR1 is LNHDA and CDR2 SQIVND (reference sequence). The CDR3 totals 17 residues. J lost 3 bases, V lost 2 bases, and 10 bases had no gene match. CDR3 sequence: CASSISSGTVYNQPQHF. CDR3 nucleotides: TGTGCCAGTAGTATATCCTCAGGGACAGTTTACAATCAGCCCCAGCATTTT.

The chain joins TRBV5-1 to TRBJ1-1; D is unclear. The germline V gene encodes CDR1 SGHRS and CDR2 YFSETQ. The CDR3 has 15 amino acids. The V and J ends lost 0 bases and 3 bases respectively, with 12 bases between them. CDR3 region: CASSLATVKDTEAFF. CDR3 nucleotides: TGCGCCAGCAGCTTGGCCACAGTCAAGGACACTGAAGCTTTCTTT. Based on the CDR3 plus reference TRBV5-1 and TRBJ1-1, the full variable domain is KAGVTQTPRYLIKTRGQQVTLSCSPISGHRSVSWYQQTPGQGLQFLFEYFSETQRNKGNFPGRFSGRQFSNSRSEMNVSTLELGDSALYLCASSLATVKDTEAFFGQGTRLTVV.

V and J are TRBV5-1 and TRBJ1-2; possibly TRBD1 for D (6 bases). Trimming removed 4 bases from V and 0 bases from J, with 34 bases in between. There are 22 residues in the CDR3. Germline V gene data show CDR1 as SGHRS and CDR2 as YFSETQ. CDR3 sequence (DNA): TGCGCCAGCAGCCCGACCAATCTCTATTCCGGGGACAAAAAATTTACTAACTATGGCTACACCTTC. It codes for CASSPTNLYSGDKKFTNYGYTF.

The J gene is TRBJ1-2, the V gene TRBV18, with a weak D call TRBD1 (6 bases). Germline values: CDR1 KGHSH, CDR2 LQKENI. The CDR3 length is 13 residues. V lost 3 bases and J lost 8, with 13 bases in between. The DNA for the CDR3 is TGTGCCAGCTCACCTCAACCAGGGGACGGCTACACCTTC. Protein: CASSPQPGDGYTF. The variable domain in full, with the rest retrieved from reference TRBV18 and TRBJ1-2, is NAGVMQNPRHLVRRRGQEARLRCSPMKGHSHVYWYRQLPEEGLKFMVYLQKENIIDESGMPKERFSAEFPKEGPSILRIQQVVRGDSAAYFCASSPQPGDGYTFGSGTRLTVV.

V and J are TRBV18 and TRBJ1-6; 8 bases are shared with TRBD1. Trimming removed 4 bases from V and 8 bases from J; junction bases left unmatched: 7. This CDR3 contains 15 residues. Germline V lookup: CDR1 KGHSH, CDR2 LQKENI. The CDR3 region has the DNA TGTGCCAGCTCACGCGGACAGGGAGTGGATTCACCCCTCCACTTT. It yields the protein CASSRGQGVDSPLHF. The entire variable domain, with the rest obtained from reference TRBV18 and TRBJ1-6, is as follows: NAGVMQNPRHLVRRRGQEARLRCSPMKGHSHVYWYRQLPEEGLKFMVYLQKENIIDESGMPKERFSAEFPKEGPSILRIQQVVRGDSAAYFCASSRGQGVDSPLHFGNGTRLTVT.

The gene calls are TRBV27 and TRBJ1-1; D ambiguous. The V end lost 5 bases, the J end lost 3 bases, and 13 bases lay between the germline ends. Germline V gives CDR1 MNHEY, CDR2 SMNVEV (reference sequence). The CDR3 is made up of 14 amino acids. CDR3 in amino acids: CASSLIRSHTEAFF. DNA of the CDR3: TGTGCCAGCAGTCTTATCCGGTCGCACACTGAAGCTTTCTTT.

This chain connects TRBV9 to TRBJ1-2; weak D call: TRBD1 (6 bases). V dropped 0 bases and J dropped 8 bases, with 20 bases sitting between them. The germline V gene has CDR1 SGDLS and CDR2 YYNGEE. This CDR3 has 16 amino acids. CDR3 sequence (DNA): TGTGCCAGCAGCGTAGAAGGGGGTTATTTGGTGAGGGGCTACACCTTC. Its translation: CASSVEGGYLVRGYTF.

This clone was seen a few times. The chain has TRBV7-9 and TRBJ1-3; 7 nucleotides align to TRBD1. Germline lookup yields CDR1 SEHNR and CDR2 FQNEAQ (reference sequence). This CDR3 has 15 amino acids. With 2 bases clipped from V and 4 bases from J, the junction kept 5 bases outside the gene matches. CDR3 residues: CASSLTGVWGNTIYF. CDR3 nucleotide sequence: TGTGCCAGCAGCTTAACAGGGGTATGGGGAAACACCATATATTTT.

V and J are TRBV7-2 and TRBJ1-5; 7 positions agree with TRBD1. Germline assignment: CDR1 SGHTA and CDR2 FQGNSA. Unmatched junction bases numbered 4, after V lost 2 bases and J lost 3 bases. The CDR3 is made up of 15 amino acids. The chain's CDR3 is CASSLRTGPNQPQHF. The CDR3 region has the DNA TGTGCCAGCAGCTTAAGGACAGGACCCAATCAGCCCCAGCATTTT.

The sample holds a few counts of this clone. This chain joins TRBV6-6 and TRBJ1-1, with 7 bases aligning to TRBD1. Germline-derived CDR1 and CDR2 are MNHNY and SVGAGI (reference sequence). J gave up 5 bases and V 5 bases, and 20 bases lay outside the gene matches. CDR3 length equals 18 residues. In nucleotides, the CDR3 is TGTGCCAGCAGTCTCCGTAGGTCGACAGGGATCGATCGGACTGAAGCTTTCTTT. Its protein product is CASSLRRSTGIDRTEAFF.